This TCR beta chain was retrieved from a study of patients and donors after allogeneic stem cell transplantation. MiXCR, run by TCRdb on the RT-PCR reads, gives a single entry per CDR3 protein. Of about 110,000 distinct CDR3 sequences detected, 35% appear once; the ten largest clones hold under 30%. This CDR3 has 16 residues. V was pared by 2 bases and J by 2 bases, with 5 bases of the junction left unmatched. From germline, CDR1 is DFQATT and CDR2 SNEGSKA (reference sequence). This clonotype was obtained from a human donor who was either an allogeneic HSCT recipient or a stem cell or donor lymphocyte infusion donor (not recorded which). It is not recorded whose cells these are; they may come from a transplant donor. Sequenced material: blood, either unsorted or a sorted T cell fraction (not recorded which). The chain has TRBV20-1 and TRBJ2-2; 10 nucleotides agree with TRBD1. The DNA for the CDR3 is TGCAGTGCTAGATCCCGACAGGGGGCAAACACCGGGGAGCTGTTTTTT. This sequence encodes CSARSRQGANTGELFF.